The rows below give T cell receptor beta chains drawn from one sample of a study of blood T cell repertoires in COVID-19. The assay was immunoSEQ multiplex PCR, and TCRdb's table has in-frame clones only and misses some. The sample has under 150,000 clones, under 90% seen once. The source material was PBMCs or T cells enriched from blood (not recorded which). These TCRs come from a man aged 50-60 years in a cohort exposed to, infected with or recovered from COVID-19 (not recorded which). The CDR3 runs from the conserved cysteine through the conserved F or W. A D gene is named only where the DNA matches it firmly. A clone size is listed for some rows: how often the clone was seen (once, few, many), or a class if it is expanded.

CASSRRQGTTEAFF TGTGCCAGCAGCCGCAGACAGGGGACCACTGAAGCTTTCTTT TRBJ1-1 NA TRBV7-8 TRBD1
CAGSIDSITEAFF TGTGCCGGTAGTATTGACAGTATCACTGAAGCTTTCTTT TRBJ1-1 NA TRBV19 NA
CASSVGLDTQYF TGTGCCAGCAGCGTTGGCCTGGATACGCAGTATTTT TRBJ2-3 NA TRBV9 NA
CASSILSGRLYNEQFF TGTGCCAGTAGTATTTTGAGCGGCCGACTGTACAATGAGCAGTTCTTC TRBJ2-1 NA TRBV19 NA
CASRETGESYNSPLHF TGTGCCAGTAGGGAAACAGGAGAATCCTATAATTCACCCCTCCACTTT TRBJ1-6 NA TRBV19 NA
CAGDKRWSFGVTEAFF TGTGCCGGAGACAAACGGTGGTCGTTCGGGGTCACTGAAGCTTTCTTT TRBJ1-1 NA TRBV30 NA
CASAYGQGNSGNTIYF TGTGCCAGCGCTTACGGACAGGGCAACTCTGGAAACACCATATATTTT TRBJ1-3 NA TRBV2 TRBD1
CASSPPVGQGNEQYF TGTGCCAGCTCACCACCGGTAGGTCAGGGTAACGAGCAGTACTTC TRBJ2-7 NA TRBV18 NA
CATSDPVKTGKAFF TGTGCCACCAGTGATCCTGTAAAGACAGGGAAAGCTTTCTTT TRBJ1-1 NA TRBV24-1 TRBD1
CASTIGAPGTQYF TGTGCCAGCACTATTGGGGCCCCCGGGACCCAGTACTTC TRBJ2-5 NA TRBV6-5 NA
CASSQAGTGVERIPLAQYF TGTGCCAGCAGCCAAGCCGGGACAGGGGTTGAGAGAATTCCCCTGGCCCAGTACTTC TRBJ2-5 once TRBV3-1/TRBV3-2 TRBD1
CASSPGGNTEAFF TGCGCCAGCAGCCCCGGGGGGAACACTGAAGCTTTCTTT TRBJ1-1 NA TRBV5-1 NA
CASSLSSYEQYF TGTGCCAGCAGCTTGAGCTCCTACGAGCAGTACTTC TRBJ2-7 few TRBV7-2 NA
CASSSQTGGSYGYTF TGTGCCAGCAGTAGCCAAACAGGGGGCAGCTATGGCTACACCTTC TRBJ1-2 NA TRBV2 TRBD1
CASSQDRGTAARSQYF TGCGCCAGCAGCCAAGATCGGGGGACGGCGGCCAGGTCCCAGTACTTC TRBJ2-5 NA TRBV4-1 NA
CASSSGLGTYEQYF TGTGCCAGCAGCTCGGGACTCGGAACCTACGAGCAGTACTTC TRBJ2-7 NA TRBV5-6 NA
CASRKGQFYEQFF TGTGCCAGCAGAAAGGGACAGTTCTACGAGCAGTTCTTC TRBJ2-1 NA TRBV25-1 TRBD1
CASSAQSVTAGNTIYF TGTGCCAGCAGCGCCCAGTCGGTTACAGCTGGAAACACCATATATTTT TRBJ1-3 NA TRBV9 NA
CAISESGTGGSGELFF TGTGCCATCAGTGAGTCCGGGACAGGGGGATCCGGGGAGCTGTTTTTT TRBJ2-2 NA TRBV10-3 TRBD1
CASSRGTGNSPLHF TGTGCCAGTAGCCGGGGGACAGGGAATTCACCCCTCCACTTT TRBJ1-6 NA TRBV19 TRBD1
CAITGARGLVPQGTQYF TGTGCCATAACAGGGGCCAGGGGGCTAGTGCCCCAAGGGACCCAGTACTTC TRBJ2-5 NA TRBV7-2 TRBD1
CASSSLQGKREKLFF TGTGCCAGTAGTTCTCTACAGGGAAAAAGGGAAAAACTGTTTTTT TRBJ1-4 NA TRBV19 NA
CASSELGYEQYF TGTGCCAGCAGTGAACTAGGCTACGAGCAGTACTTC TRBJ2-7 NA TRBV25-1 NA
CATKGVTEAFF TGTGCCACCAAGGGGGTCACTGAAGCTTTCTTT TRBJ1-1 NA TRBV24-1 NA
CSVVTGSNYGYTF TGCAGCGTTGTGACAGGGTCGAACTATGGCTACACCTTC TRBJ1-2 NA TRBV29-1 TRBD1
CASSLTGVPDTQYF TGTGCCAGCAGCCTGACAGGGGTCCCAGATACGCAGTATTTT TRBJ2-3 NA TRBV28 TRBD1
CASSYPGRGYTF TGTGCCAGCAGTTACCCAGGGCGAGGCTACACCTTC TRBJ1-2 NA TRBV6-5 NA
CAWGAGGLSYEQYF TGTGCCTGGGGGGCGGGGGGTCTATCCTACGAGCAGTACTTC TRBJ2-7 NA TRBV30 TRBD2
CASSLSEAGPQFF TGTGCCAGCAGCCTCTCTGAAGCGGGTCCTCAGTTCTTC TRBJ2-1 NA TRBV3-1/TRBV3-2 NA
CATSDGTGAVEQYF TGTGCCACCAGTGACGGGACAGGGGCCGTCGAGCAGTACTTC TRBJ2-7 NA TRBV24-1 TRBD1
CASSFLTGDGSPLHF TGTGCCAGCAGCTTCCTGACAGGGGACGGATCACCCCTCCACTTT TRBJ1-6 NA TRBV11-2 TRBD1
CASSAGTPTTEAFF TGTGCCAGTAGTGCCGGGACACCGACCACTGAAGCTTTCTTT TRBJ1-1 few TRBV19 NA
CASGDSGEKNEKLFF TGTGCCAGTGGGGACAGTGGGGAGAAGAATGAAAAACTGTTTTTT TRBJ1-4 NA TRBV4-2 TRBD1
CAIRGTRSDTQYF TGTGCCATCAGGGGGACTAGGTCAGATACGCAGTATTTT TRBJ2-3 NA TRBV10-3 TRBD2
CASSLLADNTGELFF TGCGCCAGCAGCCTACTAGCGGACAACACCGGGGAGCTGTTTTTT TRBJ2-2 NA TRBV10-1 TRBD2
CASRGGDRGNGYTF TGTGCCAGCAGGGGGGGAGACAGGGGGAATGGCTACACCTTC TRBJ1-2 NA TRBV27 TRBD1
CASSLTSGSRTDTQYF TGTGCCAGCAGCTTAACTAGCGGGAGTCGGACAGATACGCAGTATTTT TRBJ2-3 NA TRBV7-2 TRBD2
CASSTEGQGAKGYTF TGCGCCAGCAGCACCGAGGGACAGGGGGCGAAAGGCTACACCTTC TRBJ1-2 NA TRBV10-1 TRBD1
CASSFPGSNEQFF TGTGCCAGCAGCTTCCCGGGGAGCAATGAGCAGTTCTTC TRBJ2-1 NA TRBV11-2 NA
CASSWTSGSTDTQYF TGTGCCAGCAGCTGGACTAGCGGTAGCACAGATACGCAGTATTTT TRBJ2-3 NA TRBV5-6 TRBD2
CASRTGVYEQYF TGTGCCAGCAGAACAGGGGTCTACGAGCAGTACTTC TRBJ2-7 NA TRBV2 TRBD1
CASSQELSLTDTQYF TGTGCCAGCAGCCAAGAATTAAGCCTCACAGATACGCAGTATTTT TRBJ2-3 NA TRBV4-2 NA
CASSLSSGGYNEQFF TGCGCCAGCAGCTTGTCGTCAGGGGGTTACAATGAGCAGTTCTTC TRBJ2-1 NA TRBV5-1 TRBD1
CASSEYGTSVYEQYF TGTGCCAGCAGTGAGTACGGGACTAGCGTCTACGAGCAGTACTTC TRBJ2-7 NA TRBV6-1 TRBD2
CASSLTALASDTQYF TGTGCCAGCAGCCTAACAGCACTAGCATCAGATACGCAGTATTTT TRBJ2-3 NA TRBV7-6 NA
CASNTRGFTGELFF TGTGCCAGCAACACCAGGGGTTTCACCGGGGAGCTGTTTTTT TRBJ2-2 NA TRBV5-6 NA
CASSLGQPSSYNSPLHF TGTGCCAGCAGTCTTGGGCAGCCGAGCTCCTATAATTCACCCCTCCACTTT TRBJ1-6 NA TRBV27 NA
CASSRAGGTYGYTF TGTGCCAGCAGCCGAGCGGGGGGGACCTATGGCTACACCTTC TRBJ1-2 NA TRBV3-1/TRBV3-2 NA
CASSEYDSYYEQYF TGTGCCAGCAGTGAATATGACAGTTACTACGAGCAGTACTTC TRBJ2-7 NA TRBV2 NA
CASSEARGGVTQYF TGTGCCAGCAGTGAAGCGAGGGGCGGGGTGACCCAGTACTTC TRBJ2-5 NA TRBV6-1 NA
CASSLGAPTGNTIYF TGTGCCAGCAGCTTAGGGGCTCCGACGGGAAACACCATATATTTT TRBJ1-3 NA TRBV7-8 NA
CATSDLISGGDTQYF TGTGCCACCAGTGATCTGATCTCCGGGGGAGATACGCAGTATTTT TRBJ2-3 few TRBV24-1 NA
CASSWGDRGFAEQFF TGTGCCAGCAGCTGGGGAGACAGGGGGTTTGCGGAGCAGTTCTTC TRBJ2-1 NA TRBV7-2 TRBD1
CASSSSGGRDTQYF TGTGCCAGCAGCTCTAGCGGGGGGCGGGATACGCAGTATTTT TRBJ2-3 few TRBV2 TRBD2
CASSTGLNYGYTF TGTGCCAGTAGTACAGGGTTGAACTATGGCTACACCTTC TRBJ1-2 NA TRBV19 NA
CASSQDLSAGGIYEQYF TGCGCCAGCAGCCAAGATCTCTCGGCGGGGGGGATCTACGAGCAGTACTTC TRBJ2-7 NA TRBV4-3 TRBD2
CASSLIPVEGTNEKLFF TGTGCCAGCAGTTTAATACCGGTGGAGGGGACTAATGAAAAACTGTTTTTT TRBJ1-4 few TRBV28 NA
CASSQAGGRTGPEDEQYF TGTGCCAGCAGCCAAGCAGGAGGGCGGACAGGGCCCGAGGACGAGCAGTACTTC TRBJ2-7 NA TRBV3-1/TRBV3-2 TRBD1
CASSLGAGNQPQHF TGTGCCAGTAGCCTTGGGGCGGGCAATCAGCCCCAGCATTTT TRBJ1-5 NA TRBV19 NA
CASSFDRVEGPLHF TGTGCCAGCAGCTTCGACAGGGTCGAAGGGCCCCTCCACTTT TRBJ1-6 NA TRBV5-6 TRBD1